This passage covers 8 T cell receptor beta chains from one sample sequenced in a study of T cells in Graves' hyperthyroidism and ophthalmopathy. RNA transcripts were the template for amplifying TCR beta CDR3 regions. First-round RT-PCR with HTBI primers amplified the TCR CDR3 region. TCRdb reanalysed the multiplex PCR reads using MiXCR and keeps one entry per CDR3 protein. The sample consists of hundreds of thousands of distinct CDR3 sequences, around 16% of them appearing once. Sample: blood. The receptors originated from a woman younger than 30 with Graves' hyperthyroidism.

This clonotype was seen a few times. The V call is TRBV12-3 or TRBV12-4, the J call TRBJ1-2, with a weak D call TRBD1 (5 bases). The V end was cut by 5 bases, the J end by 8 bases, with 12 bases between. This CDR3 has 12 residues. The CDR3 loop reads CASSDSLLGYTF. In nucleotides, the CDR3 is TGTGCCAGCAGTGACAGCTTGCTAGGCTACACCTTC.

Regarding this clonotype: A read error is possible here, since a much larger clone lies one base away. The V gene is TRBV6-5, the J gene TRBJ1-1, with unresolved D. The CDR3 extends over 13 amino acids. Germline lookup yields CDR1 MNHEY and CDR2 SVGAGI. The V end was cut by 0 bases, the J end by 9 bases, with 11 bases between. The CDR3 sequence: CASSYSSGYQAFF. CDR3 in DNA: TGTGCCAGCAGTTACTCTAGCGGGTATCAAGCTTTCTTT.

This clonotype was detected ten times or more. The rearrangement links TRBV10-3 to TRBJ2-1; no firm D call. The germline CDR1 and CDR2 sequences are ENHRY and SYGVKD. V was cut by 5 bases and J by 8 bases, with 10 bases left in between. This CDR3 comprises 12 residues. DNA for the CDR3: TGTGCCATCAGTCTAGGCCCGCATGAGCAGTTCTTC. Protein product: CAISLGPHEQFF.

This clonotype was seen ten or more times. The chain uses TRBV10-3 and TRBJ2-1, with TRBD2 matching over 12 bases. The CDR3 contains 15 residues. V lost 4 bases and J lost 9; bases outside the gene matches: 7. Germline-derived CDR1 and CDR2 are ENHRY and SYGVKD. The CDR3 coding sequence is TGTGCCATCAGTGGGACTAGCGGGAACATAGCTGAGCAGTTCTTC. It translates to CAISGTSGNIAEQFF.

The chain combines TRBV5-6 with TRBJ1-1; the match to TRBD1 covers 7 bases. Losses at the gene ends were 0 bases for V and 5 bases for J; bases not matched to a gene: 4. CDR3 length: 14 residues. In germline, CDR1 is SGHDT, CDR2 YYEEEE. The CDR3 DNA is TGTGCCAGCAGCTTGGCGGCAGGGGGAACTGAAGCTTTCTTT. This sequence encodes CASSLAAGGTEAFF.

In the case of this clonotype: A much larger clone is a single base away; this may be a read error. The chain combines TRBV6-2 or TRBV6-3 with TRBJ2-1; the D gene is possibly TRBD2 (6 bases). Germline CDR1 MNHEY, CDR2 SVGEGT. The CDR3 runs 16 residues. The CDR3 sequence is CASSLIPEGPCNEQFF. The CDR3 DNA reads TGCGCCAGCAGTCTGATCCCGGAGGGACCCTGCAATGAGCAGTTCTTC.

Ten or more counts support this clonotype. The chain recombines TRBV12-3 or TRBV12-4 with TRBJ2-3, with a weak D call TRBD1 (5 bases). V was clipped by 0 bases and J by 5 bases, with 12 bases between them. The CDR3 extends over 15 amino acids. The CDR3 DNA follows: TGTGCCAGCAGTTTAGCAGGGGTTGTTGGAGATACGCAGTATTTT. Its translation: CASSLAGVVGDTQYF.

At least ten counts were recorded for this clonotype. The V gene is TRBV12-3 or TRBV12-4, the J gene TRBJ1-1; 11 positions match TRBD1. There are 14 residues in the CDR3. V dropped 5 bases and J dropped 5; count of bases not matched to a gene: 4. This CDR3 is CASSQDRGRTEAFF. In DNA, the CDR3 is TGTGCCAGCAGTCAGGACAGGGGGCGGACTGAAGCTTTCTTT.